This TCR beta chain appears in the sequencing data of a study of shared clonotypes between healthy human individuals. The assay was immunoSEQ multiplex PCR, and TCRdb's table has in-frame clones only and misses some. This sample has about a million clones, with around 77% found just once. This clone is a singleton in its sample. Its antigen is unidentified. CD4+ cells underwent separation, giving CD45RA+ naive and CD45RA-negative memory subsets. Findings and caveats of the study: Donors were few, which limited the genetic and exposure-history diversity represented.

The sequencing sample was made of memory CD4+ T cells from PBMCs. This sample's subset: CD45RA-negative fraction. The clonotype was recovered from a man aged 18 to 29 in good health. Some clones in this sample may be carry-over from other donors' samples.

The CDR3 loop reads CASSLTGTLRETQYF. CDR3 DNA: TGCGCCAGCAGCTTGACAGGAACCCTCAGGGAGACCCAGTACTTC. This chain uses TRBV5-1 with TRBJ2-5; tentative D call: TRBD1 (5 bases). The CDR3 loop spans 15 amino acids. V was pared by 1 base and J by 5 bases, with 15 bases between. CDR1 SGHRS and CDR2 YFSETQ come from the germline V gene.